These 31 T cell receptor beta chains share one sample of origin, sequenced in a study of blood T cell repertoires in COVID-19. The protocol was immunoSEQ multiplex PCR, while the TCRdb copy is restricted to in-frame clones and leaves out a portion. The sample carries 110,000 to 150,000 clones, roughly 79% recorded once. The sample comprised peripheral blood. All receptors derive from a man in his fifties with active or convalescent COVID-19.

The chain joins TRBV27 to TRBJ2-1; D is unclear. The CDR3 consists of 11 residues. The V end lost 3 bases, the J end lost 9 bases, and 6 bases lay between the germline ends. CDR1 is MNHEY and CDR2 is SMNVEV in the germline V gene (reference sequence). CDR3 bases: TGTGCCAGCAGTTTTTACGGTGAGCAGTTCTTC. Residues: CASSFYGEQFF.

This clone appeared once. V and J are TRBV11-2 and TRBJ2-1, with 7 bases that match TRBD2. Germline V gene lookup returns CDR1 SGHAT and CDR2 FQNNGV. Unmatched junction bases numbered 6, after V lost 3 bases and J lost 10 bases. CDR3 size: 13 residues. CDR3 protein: CASSLGWEGEQFF. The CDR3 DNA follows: TGTGCCAGCAGCTTGGGCTGGGAGGGCGAGCAGTTCTTC.

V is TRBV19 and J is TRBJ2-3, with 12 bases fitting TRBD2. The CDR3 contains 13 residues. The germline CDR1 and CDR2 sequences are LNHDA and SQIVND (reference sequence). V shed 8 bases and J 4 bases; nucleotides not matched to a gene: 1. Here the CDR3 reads CASRLAGADTQYF. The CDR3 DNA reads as TGTGCCAGTCGACTAGCGGGGGCAGATACGCAGTATTTT. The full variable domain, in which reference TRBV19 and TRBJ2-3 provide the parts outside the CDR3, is DGGITQSPKYLFRKEGQNVTLSCEQNLNHDAMYWYRQDPGQGLRLIYYSQIVNDFQKGDIAEGYSVSREKKESFPLTVTSAQKNPTAFYLCASRLAGADTQYFGPGTRLTVL.

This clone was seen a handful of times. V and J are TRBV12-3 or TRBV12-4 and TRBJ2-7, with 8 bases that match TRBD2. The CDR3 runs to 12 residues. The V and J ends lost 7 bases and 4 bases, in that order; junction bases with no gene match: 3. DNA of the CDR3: TGTGCCAGCACCCCGGGGGGGTACGAGCAGTACTTC. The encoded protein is CASTPGGYEQYF.

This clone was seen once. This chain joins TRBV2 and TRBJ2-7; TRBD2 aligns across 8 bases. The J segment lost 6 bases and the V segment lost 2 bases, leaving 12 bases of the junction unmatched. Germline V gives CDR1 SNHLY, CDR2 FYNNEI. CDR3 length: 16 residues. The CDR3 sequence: CASSEPQVAGIGEQYF. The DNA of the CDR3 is TGTGCCAGCAGTGAACCCCAAGTAGCGGGGATAGGCGAGCAGTACTTC.

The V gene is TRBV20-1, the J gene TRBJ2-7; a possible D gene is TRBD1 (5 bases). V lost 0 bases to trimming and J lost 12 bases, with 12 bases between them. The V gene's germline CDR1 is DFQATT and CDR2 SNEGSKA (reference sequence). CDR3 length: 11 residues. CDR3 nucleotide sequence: TGCAGTGCTAGAGATTCGGCAGGGTGGTACTTC. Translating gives CSARDSAGWYF.

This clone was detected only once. CDR3 amino acids: CASSQSRSLLNQPQHF. The DNA for the CDR3 is TGTGCCAGCAGCCAATCCCGCTCACTGTTAAATCAGCCCCAGCATTTT. The V and J genes are TRBV7-3 and TRBJ1-5; D ambiguous. Germline lookup yields CDR1 SGHTA and CDR2 FQGTGA. V was trimmed by 5 bases and J by 4 bases, leaving 18 bases between them. CDR3 length: 16 residues. Filled out from reference TRBV7-3 and TRBJ1-5, the complete variable domain reads GAGVSQTPSNKVTEKGKYVELRCDPISGHTALYWYRQSLGQGPEFLIYFQGTGAADDSGLPNDRFFAVRPEGSVSTLKIQRTERGDSAVYLCASSQSRSLLNQPQHFGDGTRLSIL.

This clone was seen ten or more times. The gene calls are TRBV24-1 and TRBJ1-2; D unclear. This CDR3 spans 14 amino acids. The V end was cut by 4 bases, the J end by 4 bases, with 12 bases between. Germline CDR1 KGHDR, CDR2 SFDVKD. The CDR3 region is CATSDPSLSYGYTF. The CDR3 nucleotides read TGTGCCACCAGTGACCCGTCGTTGAGCTATGGCTACACCTTC.

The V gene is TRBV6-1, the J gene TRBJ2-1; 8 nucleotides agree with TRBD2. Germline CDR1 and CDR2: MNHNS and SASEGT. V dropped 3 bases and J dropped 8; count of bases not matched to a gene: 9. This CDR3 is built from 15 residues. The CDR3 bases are TGTGCCAGCAGTGATACGGCTAGCGGGTGGCATGAGCAGTTCTTC. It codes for CASSDTASGWHEQFF.

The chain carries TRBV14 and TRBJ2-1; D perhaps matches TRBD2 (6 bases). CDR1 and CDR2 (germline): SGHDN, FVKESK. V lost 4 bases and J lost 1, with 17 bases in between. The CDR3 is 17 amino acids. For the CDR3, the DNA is TGTGCCAGCAGCCCCTTGGAGGGAGGCTCATCCTACAATGAGCAGTTCTTC. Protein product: CASSPLEGGSSYNEQFF.

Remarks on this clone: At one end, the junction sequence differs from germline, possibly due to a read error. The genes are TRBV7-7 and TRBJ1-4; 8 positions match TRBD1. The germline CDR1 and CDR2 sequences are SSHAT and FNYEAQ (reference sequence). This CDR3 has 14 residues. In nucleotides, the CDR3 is TGTGCTAGCAGCCAGACAGGGGTTAATGAAAAACTGTTTTTT. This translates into CASSQTGVNEKLFF.

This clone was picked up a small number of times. CDR3: CASSEDSSYGYTF. The CDR3 nucleotides read TGTGCCAGTAGCGAGGACAGCAGCTATGGCTACACCTTC. The chain couples TRBV19 to TRBJ1-2, with D maybe TRBD1 (6 bases). The V and J ends lost 6 bases and 4 bases respectively, with 12 bases between them. The CDR3 extends over 13 amino acids. The V gene's germline CDR1 is LNHDA and CDR2 SQIVND (reference sequence).

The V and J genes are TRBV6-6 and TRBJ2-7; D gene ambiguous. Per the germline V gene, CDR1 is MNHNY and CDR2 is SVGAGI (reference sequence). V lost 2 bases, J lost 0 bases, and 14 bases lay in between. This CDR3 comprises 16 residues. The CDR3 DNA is TGTGCCAGCAGTTACCGTGGTAGTCAACTCTCCTACGAGCAGTACTTC. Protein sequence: CASSYRGSQLSYEQYF.

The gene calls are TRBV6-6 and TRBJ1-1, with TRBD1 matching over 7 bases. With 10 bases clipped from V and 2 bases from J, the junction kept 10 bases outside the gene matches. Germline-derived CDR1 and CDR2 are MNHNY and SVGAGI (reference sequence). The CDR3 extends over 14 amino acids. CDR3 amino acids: CATNRGTANTEAFF. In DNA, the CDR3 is TGTGCCACCAACCGCGGGACAGCCAACACTGAAGCTTTCTTT.

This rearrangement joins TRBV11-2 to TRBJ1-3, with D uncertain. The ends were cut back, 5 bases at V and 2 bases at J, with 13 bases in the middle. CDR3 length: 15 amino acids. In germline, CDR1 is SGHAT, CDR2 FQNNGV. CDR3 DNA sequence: TGTGCCAGCAGCCCTATCGGGGAGGCTGGAAACACCATATATTTT. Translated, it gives CASSPIGEAGNTIYF.

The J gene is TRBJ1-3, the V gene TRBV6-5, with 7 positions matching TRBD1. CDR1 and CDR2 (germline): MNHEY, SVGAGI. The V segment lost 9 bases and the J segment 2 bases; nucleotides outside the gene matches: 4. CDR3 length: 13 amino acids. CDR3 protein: CASLTGTGNTIYF. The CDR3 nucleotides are TGTGCCAGTCTGACAGGGACTGGAAACACCATATATTTT.

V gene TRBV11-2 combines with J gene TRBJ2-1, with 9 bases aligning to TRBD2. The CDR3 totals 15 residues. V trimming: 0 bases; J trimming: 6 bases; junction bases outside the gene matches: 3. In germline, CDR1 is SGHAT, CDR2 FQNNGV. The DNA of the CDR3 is TGTGCCAGCAGCTTAGAGGCGGGAGGGGGCAATGAGCAGTTCTTC. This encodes CASSLEAGGGNEQFF.

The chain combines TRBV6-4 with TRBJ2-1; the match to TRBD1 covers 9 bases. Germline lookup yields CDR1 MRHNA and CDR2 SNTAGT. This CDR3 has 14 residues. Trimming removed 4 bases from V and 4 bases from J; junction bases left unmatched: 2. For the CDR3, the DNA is TGTGCCAGCAGTGCCGGGACAGGGTACAATGAGCAGTTCTTC. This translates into CASSAGTGYNEQFF.

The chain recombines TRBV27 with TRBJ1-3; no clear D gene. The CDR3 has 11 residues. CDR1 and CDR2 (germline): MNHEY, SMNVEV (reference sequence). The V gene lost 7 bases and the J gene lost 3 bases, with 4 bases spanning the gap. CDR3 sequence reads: CASINGNTIYF. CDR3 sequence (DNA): TGTGCCAGCATTAATGGAAACACCATATATTTT.

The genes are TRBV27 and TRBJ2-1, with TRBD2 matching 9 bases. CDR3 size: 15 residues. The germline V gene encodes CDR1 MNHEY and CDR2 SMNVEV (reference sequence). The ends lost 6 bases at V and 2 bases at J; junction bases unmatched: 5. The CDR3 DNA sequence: TGTGCCAGCAGGTTAGGGACTAGCCCCTACAATGAGCAGTTCTTC. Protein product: CASRLGTSPYNEQFF.

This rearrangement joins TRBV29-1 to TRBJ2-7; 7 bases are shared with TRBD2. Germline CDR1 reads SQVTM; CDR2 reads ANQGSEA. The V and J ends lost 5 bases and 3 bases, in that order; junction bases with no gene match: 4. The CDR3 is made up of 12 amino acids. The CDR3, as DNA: TGCAGCGTTATGAGCGGGATCTACGAGCAGTACTTC. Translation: CSVMSGIYEQYF.

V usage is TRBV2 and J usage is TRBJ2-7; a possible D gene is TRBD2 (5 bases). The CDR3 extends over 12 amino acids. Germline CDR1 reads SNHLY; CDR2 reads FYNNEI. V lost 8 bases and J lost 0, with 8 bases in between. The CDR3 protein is CASGETSYEQYF. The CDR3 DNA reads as TGTGCCAGCGGGGAGACCTCCTACGAGCAGTACTTC.

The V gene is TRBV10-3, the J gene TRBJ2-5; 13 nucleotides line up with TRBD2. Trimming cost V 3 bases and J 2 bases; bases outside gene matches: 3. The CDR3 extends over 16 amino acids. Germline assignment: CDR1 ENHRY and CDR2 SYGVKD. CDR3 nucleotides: TGTGCCATCAGTGAAGGGACTAGCGGGACTCAAGAGACCCAGTACTTC. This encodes CAISEGTSGTQETQYF.

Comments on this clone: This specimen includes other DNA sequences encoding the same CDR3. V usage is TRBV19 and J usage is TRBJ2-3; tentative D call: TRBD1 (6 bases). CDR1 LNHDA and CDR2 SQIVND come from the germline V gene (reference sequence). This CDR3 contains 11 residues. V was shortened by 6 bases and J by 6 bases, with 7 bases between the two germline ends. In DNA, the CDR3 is TGTGCCAGTAGGGGGGCGGATACGCAGTATTTT. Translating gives CASRGADTQYF.

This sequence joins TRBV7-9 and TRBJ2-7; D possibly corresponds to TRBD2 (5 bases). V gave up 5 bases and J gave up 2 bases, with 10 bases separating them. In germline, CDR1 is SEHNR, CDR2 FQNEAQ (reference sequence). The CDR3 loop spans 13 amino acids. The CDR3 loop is CASSPSGTYEQYF. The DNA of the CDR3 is TGTGCCAGCAGCCCGAGCGGAACCTACGAGCAGTACTTC.

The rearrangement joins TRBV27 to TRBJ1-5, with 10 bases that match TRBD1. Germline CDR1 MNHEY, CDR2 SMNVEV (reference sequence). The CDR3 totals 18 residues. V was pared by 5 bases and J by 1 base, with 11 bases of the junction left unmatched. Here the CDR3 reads CASSPRDRGSVSNQPQHF. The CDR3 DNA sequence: TGTGCCAGCAGTCCCCGGGACAGGGGAAGCGTGAGCAATCAGCCCCAGCATTTT.

The DNA for the CDR3 is TGTGCCAGCAGCGTAGACTCTTCTTCAAACATTCAGTACTTC. Translation gives CASSVDSSSNIQYF. The rearrangement links TRBV9 to TRBJ2-4; D call uncertain. In germline, CDR1 is SGDLS, CDR2 YYNGEE. There are 14 residues in the CDR3. Trimming removed 0 bases at V and 6 bases at J, with 10 bases between. Together with reference TRBV9 and TRBJ2-4, the CDR3 gives the full variable domain: DSGVTQTPKHLITATGQRVTLRCSPRSGDLSVYWYQQSLDQGLQFLIQYYNGEERAKGNILERFSAQQFPDLHSELNLSSLELGDSALYFCASSVDSSSNIQYFGAGTRLSVL.

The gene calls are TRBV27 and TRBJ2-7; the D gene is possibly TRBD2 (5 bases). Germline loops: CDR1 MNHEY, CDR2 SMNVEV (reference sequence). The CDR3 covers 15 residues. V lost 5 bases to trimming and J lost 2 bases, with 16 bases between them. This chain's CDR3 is CASSISGEETYEQYF. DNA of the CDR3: TGTGCCAGCAGTATCAGCGGAGAGGAGACCTACGAGCAGTACTTC.

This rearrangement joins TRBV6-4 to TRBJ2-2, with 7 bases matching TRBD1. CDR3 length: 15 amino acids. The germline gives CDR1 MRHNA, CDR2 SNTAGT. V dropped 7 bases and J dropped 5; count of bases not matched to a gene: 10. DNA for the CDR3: TGTGCCAGCACCCTCCGGTCAGGGGGAACCGGGGAGCTGTTTTTT. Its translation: CASTLRSGGTGELFF.

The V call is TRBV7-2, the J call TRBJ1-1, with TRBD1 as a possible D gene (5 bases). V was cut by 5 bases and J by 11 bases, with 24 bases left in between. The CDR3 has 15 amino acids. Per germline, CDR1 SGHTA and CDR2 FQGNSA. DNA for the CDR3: TGTGCCAGCAGCCAGGAAACAGGTCCCACCGGGCTTGCTTTCTTT. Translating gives CASSQETGPTGLAFF.

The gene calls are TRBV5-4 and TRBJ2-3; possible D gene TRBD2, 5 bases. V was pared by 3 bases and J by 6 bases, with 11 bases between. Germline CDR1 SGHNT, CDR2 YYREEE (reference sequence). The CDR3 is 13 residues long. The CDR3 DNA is TGTGCCAGCAGCTCAGACCCGGGGGATACGCAGTATTTT. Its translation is CASSSDPGDTQYF.